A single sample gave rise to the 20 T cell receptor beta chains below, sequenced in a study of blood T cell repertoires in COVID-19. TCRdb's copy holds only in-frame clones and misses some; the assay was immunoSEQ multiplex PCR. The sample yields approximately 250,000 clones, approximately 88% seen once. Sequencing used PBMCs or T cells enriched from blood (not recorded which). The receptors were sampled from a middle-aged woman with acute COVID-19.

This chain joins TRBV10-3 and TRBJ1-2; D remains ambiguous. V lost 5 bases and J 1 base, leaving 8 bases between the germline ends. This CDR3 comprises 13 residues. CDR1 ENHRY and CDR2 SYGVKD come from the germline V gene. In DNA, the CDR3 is TGTGCCATCAGTCCTCGGGTTAACTATGGCTACACCTTC. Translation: CAISPRVNYGYTF.

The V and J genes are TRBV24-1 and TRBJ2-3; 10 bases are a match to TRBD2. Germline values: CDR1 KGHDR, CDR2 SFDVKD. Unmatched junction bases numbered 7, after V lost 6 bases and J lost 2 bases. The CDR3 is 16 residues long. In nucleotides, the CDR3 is TGTGCCACCAGTTCTCTAGCGGGAGCAGACACAGATACGCAGTATTTT. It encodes CATSSLAGADTDTQYF.

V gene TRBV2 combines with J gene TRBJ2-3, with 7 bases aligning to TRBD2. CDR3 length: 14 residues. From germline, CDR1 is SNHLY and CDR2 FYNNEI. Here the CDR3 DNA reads TGTGGGGGAGCGGGGCAGGGTTTGGCAGATACGCAGTATTTT. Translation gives CGGAGQGLADTQYF.

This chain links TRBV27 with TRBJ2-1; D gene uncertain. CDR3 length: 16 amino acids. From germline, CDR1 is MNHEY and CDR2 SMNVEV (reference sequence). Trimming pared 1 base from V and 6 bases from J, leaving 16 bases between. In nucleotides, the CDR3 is TGTGCCAGCAGTTTATTCACGGGTACGGGTCCCAATGAGCAGTTCTTC. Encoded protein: CASSLFTGTGPNEQFF.

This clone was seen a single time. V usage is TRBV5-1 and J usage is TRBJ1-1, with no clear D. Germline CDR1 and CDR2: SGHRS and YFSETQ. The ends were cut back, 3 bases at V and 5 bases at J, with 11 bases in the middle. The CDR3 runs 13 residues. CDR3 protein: CASSSRQVTEAFF. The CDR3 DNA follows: TGCGCCAGCAGCTCCCGACAAGTTACTGAAGCTTTCTTT.

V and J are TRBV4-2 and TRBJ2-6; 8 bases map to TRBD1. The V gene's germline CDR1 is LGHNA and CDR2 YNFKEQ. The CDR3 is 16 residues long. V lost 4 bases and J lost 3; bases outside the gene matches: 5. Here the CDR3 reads CASSRETGDGANVLTF. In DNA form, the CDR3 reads TGTGCCAGCAGCCGAGAGACAGGGGATGGGGCCAACGTCCTGACTTTC.

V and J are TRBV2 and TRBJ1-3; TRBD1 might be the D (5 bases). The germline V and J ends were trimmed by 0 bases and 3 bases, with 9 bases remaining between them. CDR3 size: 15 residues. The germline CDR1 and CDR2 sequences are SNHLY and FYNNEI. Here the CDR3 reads CASSEATAFGNTIYF. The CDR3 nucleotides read TGTGCCAGCAGTGAAGCGACAGCCTTTGGAAACACCATATATTTT.

The CDR3 bases are TGTGCCAGCTTGAGGGGACAGACAGTCTTCTATGGCTACACCTTC. Translation gives CASLRGQTVFYGYTF. The rearrangement links TRBV6-5 to TRBJ1-2, with TRBD1 identical over 7 bases. The germline CDR1 and CDR2 sequences are MNHEY and SVGAGI. The V segment lost 8 bases and the J segment 4 bases; nucleotides outside the gene matches: 13. The CDR3 has 15 amino acids.

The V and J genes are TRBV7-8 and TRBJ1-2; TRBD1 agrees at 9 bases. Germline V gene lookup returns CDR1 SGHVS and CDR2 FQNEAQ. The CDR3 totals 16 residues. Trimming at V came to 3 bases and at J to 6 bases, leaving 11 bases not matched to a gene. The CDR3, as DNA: TGTGCCAGCAGCTTGGGGGGCTGGGACAGGGCAAATGGCTACACCTTC. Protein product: CASSLGGWDRANGYTF.

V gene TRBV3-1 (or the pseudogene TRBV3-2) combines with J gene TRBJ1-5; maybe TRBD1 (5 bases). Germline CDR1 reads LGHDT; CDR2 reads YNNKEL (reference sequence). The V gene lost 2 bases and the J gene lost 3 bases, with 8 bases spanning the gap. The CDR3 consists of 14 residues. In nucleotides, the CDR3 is TGTGCCAGCAGCCAATGGGGGGACAATCAGCCCCAGCATTTT. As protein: CASSQWGDNQPQHF.

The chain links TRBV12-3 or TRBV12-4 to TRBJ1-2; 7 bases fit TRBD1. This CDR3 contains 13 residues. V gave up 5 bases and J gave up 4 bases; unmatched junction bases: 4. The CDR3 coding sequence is TGTGCCAGCAGTGACAGGGTAACCTATGGCTACACCTTC. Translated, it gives CASSDRVTYGYTF.

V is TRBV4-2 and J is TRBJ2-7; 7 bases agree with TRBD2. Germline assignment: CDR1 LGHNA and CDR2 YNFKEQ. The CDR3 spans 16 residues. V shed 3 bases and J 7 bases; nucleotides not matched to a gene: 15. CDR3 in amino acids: CASSHEGGGSPREQYF. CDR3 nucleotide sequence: TGTGCCAGCAGCCACGAGGGTGGCGGGAGTCCGCGGGAGCAGTACTTC.

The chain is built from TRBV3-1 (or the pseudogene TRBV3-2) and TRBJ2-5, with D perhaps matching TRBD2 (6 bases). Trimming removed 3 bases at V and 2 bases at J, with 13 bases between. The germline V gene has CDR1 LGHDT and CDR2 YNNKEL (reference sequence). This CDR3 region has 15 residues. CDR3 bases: TGTGCCAGCAGCCACGGGACTCAAACTCAAGAGACCCAGTACTTC. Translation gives CASSHGTQTQETQYF.

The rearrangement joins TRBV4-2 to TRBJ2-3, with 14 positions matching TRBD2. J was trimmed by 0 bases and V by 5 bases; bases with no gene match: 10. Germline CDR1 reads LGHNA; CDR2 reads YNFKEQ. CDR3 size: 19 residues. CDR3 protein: CASSRLAGGSEASTDTQYF. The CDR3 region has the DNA TGTGCCAGCAGCAGACTAGCGGGAGGGTCAGAGGCTAGCACAGATACGCAGTATTTT.

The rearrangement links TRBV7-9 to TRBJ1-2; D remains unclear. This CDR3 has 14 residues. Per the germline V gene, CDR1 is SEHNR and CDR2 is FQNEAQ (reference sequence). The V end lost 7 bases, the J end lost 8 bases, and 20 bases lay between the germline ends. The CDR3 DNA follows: TGTGCCAGCAACAGAGACCTCCCCGGCGACGGCTACACCTTC. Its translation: CASNRDLPGDGYTF.

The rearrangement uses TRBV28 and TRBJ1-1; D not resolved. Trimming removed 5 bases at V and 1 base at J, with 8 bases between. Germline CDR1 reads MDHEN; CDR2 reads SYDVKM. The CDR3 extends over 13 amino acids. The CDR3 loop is CASSPVGNTEAFF. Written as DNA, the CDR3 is TGTGCCAGCAGTCCTGTCGGGAACACTGAAGCTTTCTTT.

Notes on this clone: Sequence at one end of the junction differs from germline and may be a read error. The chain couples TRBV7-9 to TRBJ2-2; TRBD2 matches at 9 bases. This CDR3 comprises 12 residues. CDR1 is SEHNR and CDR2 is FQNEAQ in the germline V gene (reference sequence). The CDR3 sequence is CASTLAGEELFF. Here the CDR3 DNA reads TGTGCCAGCACCTTAGCGGGAGAAGAGCTGTTTTTT.

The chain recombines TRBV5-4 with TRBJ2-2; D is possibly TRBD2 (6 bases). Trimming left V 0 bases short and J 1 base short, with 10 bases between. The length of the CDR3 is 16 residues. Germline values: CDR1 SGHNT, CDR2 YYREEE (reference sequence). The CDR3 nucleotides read TGTGCCAGCAGCTTGGGGACGGGACTGAACACCGGGGAGCTGTTTTTT. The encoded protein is CASSLGTGLNTGELFF.

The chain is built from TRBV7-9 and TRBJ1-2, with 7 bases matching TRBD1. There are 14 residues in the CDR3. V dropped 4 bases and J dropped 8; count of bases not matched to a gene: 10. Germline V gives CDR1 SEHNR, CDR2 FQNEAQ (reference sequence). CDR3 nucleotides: TGTGCCAGCAGCTCAGCCCAGGGGGGATCGGGCTACACCTTC. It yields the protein CASSSAQGGSGYTF. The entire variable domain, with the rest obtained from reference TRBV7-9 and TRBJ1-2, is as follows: DTGVSQNPRHKITKRGQNVTFRCDPISEHNRLYWYRQTLGQGPEFLTYFQNEAQLEKSRLLSDRFSAERPKGSFSTLEIQRTEQGDSAMYLCASSSAQGGSGYTFGSGTRLTVV.

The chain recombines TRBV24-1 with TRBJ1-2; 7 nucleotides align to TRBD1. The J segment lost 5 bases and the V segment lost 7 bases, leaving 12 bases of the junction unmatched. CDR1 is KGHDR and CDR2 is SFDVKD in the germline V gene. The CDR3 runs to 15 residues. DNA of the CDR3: TGTGCCACCAGCGCCTGGACAGGACTCAAGTATGGCTACACCTTC. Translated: CATSAWTGLKYGYTF.